Sequencing of this T cell receptor (beta chain) was carried out in a study of blood T cell repertoires in COVID-19. Study-level information: Some COVID-19 samples were acute and others convalescent; all came from the United States, Italy and Spain. PBMCs, B-cell-depleted T cells, or T cells were the source of the cDNA or gDNA that made up the material.

Methods used by the authors: Cell counts per sample came from amplifying reference gene primers. TCRdb's table, derived via immunoSEQ multiplex PCR, lists solely in-frame clones and lacks some. The V and J calls and clone size are taken from that table; D and trimming were inferred from the DNA. Of some 150,000 clones in the sample, roughly 81% were seen once. The CDR3 is 16 amino acids. V lost 1 base, J lost 8 bases, and 10 bases stayed unmatched. CDR1 is LGHNA, CDR2 YSLEER, per germline. The sample was peripheral blood. The chain combines TRBV4-3 with TRBJ2-1, with 8 bases that match TRBD2. The TCR was taken from a man between 35 and 55 years old who had recovered from COVID-19. CDR3 nucleotide sequence: TGCGCCAGCAGCCAAGGGTTCACGGGGGGGCGTGATGAGCAGTTCTTC. Translation: CASSQGFTGGRDEQFF.